This paragraph covers one T cell receptor beta chain sequence. The data were taken from a study of cytomegalovirus exposure and HLA in healthy donors. This PCR relied on a set of 60 Vbeta primers and 13 Jbeta primers. Data came from immunoSEQ multiplex PCR; TCRdb stores just in-frame clones and leaves some out. The table records about 140,000 clones, 80% to 85% of them present only once. This TCR derives from a female donor in good health and CMV-seronegative. The source material was PBMCs.

The CDR3 coding sequence is TGTGCCAGCAGCTTCCCAGGGTTTTCGGATGAAAAACTGTTTTTT. Translated, it gives CASSFPGFSDEKLFF. The gene calls are TRBV11-2 and TRBJ1-4; TRBD1 might be the D (5 bases). There are 15 residues in the CDR3. Germline lookup yields CDR1 SGHAT and CDR2 FQNNGV. The ends were cut back, 3 bases at V and 6 bases at J, with 14 bases in the middle.